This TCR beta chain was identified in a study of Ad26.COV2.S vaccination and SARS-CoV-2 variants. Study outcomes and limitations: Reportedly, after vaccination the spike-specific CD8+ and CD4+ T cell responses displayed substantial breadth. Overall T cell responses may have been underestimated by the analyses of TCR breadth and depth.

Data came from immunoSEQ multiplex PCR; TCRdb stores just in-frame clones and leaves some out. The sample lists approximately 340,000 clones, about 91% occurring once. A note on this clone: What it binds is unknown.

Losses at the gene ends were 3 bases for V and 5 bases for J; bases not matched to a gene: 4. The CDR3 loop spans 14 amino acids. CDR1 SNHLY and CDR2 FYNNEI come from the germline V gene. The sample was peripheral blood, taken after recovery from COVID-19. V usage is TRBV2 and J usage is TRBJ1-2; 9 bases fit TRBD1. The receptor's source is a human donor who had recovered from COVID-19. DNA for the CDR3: TGTGCCAGCAGTGAGGGGACAGGGTTTTATGGCTACACCTTC. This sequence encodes CASSEGTGFYGYTF.